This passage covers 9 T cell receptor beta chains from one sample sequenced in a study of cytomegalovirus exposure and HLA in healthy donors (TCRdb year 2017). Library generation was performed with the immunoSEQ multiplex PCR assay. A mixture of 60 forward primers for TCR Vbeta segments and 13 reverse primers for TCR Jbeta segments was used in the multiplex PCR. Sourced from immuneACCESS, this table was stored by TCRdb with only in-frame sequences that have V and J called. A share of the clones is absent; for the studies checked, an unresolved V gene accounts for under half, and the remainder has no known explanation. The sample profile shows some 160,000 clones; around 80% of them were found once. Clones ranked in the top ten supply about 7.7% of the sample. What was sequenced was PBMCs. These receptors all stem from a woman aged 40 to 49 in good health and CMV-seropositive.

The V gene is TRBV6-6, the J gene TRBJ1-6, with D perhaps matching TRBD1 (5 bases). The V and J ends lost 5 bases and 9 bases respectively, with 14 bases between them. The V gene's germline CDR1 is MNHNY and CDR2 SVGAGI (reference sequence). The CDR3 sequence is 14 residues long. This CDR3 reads CASSTGGEGSPLHF. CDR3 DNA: TGTGCCAGCAGTACCGGAGGGGAGGGTTCACCCCTCCACTTT.

Here the CDR3 reads CASLDRATEAFF. The CDR3 bases are TGTGCCAGCCTAGACAGGGCAACTGAAGCTTTCTTT. V is TRBV19 and J is TRBJ1-1; TRBD1 aligns across 7 bases. There are 12 residues in the CDR3. Germline lookup yields CDR1 LNHDA and CDR2 SQIVND (reference sequence). Losses at the gene ends were 9 bases for V and 5 bases for J; bases not matched to a gene: 6. Variable domain in full (rest from reference TRBV19 and TRBJ1-1): DGGITQSPKYLFRKEGQNVTLSCEQNLNHDAMYWYRQDPGQGLRLIYYSQIVNDFQKGDIAEGYSVSREKKESFPLTVTSAQKNPTAFYLCASLDRATEAFFGQGTRLTVV.

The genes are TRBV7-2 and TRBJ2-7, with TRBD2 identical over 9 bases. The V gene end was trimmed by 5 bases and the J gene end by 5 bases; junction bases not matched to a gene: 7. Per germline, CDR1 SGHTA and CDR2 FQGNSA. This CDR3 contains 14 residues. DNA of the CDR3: TGTGCCAGCAGCGCGAGCGGGGGGACGAACGAGCAGTACTTC. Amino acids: CASSASGGTNEQYF.

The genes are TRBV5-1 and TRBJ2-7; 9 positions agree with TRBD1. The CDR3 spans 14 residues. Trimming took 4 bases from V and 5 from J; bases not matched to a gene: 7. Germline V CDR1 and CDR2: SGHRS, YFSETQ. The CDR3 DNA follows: TGCGCCAGCAGCATACAGGGGACAGGGCACGAGCAGTACTTC. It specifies CASSIQGTGHEQYF.

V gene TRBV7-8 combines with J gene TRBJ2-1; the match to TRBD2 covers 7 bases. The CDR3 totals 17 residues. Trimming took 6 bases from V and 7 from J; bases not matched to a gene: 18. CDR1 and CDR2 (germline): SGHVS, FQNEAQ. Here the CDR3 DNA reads TGTGCCAGCAGTCCCGAACTTGGGGGGGGTAGCGGGAATGAGCAGTTCTTC. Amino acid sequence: CASSPELGGGSGNEQFF.

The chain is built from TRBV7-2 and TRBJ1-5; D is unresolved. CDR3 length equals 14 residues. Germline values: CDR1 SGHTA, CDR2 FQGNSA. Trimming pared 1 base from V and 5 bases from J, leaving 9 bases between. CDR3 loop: CASSLDGRYQPQHF. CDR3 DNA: TGTGCCAGCAGCTTAGACGGGAGGTATCAGCCCCAGCATTTT.

In DNA, the CDR3 is TGCGCCAGCAGCCAAGAGGGCAGGGGCTATGGCTACACCTTC. It codes for CASSQEGRGYGYTF. This sequence joins TRBV4-3 and TRBJ1-2, with D possibly matching TRBD1 (6 bases). Germline lookup yields CDR1 LGHNA and CDR2 YSLEER. V lost 0 bases, J lost 4 bases, and 9 bases lay in between. This CDR3 has 14 amino acids.

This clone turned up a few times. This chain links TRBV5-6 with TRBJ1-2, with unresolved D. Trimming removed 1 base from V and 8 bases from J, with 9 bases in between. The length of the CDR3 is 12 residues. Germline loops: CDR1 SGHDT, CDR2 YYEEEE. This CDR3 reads CASSLRTGGYTF. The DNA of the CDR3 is TGTGCCAGCAGCTTGAGGACGGGGGGCTACACCTTC. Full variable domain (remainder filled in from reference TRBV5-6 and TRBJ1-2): DAGVTQSPTHLIKTRGQQVTLRCSPKSGHDTVSWYQQALGQGPQFIFQYYEEEERQRGNFPDRFSGHQFPNYSSELNVNALLLGDSALYLCASSLRTGGYTFGSGTRLTVV.

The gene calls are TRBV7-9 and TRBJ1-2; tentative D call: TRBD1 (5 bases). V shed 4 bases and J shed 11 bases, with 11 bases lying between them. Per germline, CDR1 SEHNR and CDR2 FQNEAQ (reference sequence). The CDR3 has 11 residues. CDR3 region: CASSSGGSYTF. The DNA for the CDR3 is TGTGCCAGCAGCTCGGGGGGGTCTTACACCTTC.